These 5 T cell receptor beta chains were sequenced from one sample in a study of blood T cell repertoires in COVID-19. Assay: immunoSEQ multiplex PCR; the TCRdb copy retains only in-frame clones and omits some. The sample comprises fewer than 300,000 clones, approximately 84% of which are singletons, and 1.4% to 1.5% rests with the top ten. The sequenced material came from peripheral blood. The receptor set was obtained from a human donor with COVID-19, enrolled during active disease. The donor label of this sample is uncertain.

This clone is a singleton in its sample. The chain employs TRBV4-1 and TRBJ1-2, with D uncertain. The CDR3 sequence is 17 residues long. V dropped 1 base and J dropped 1 base, with 16 bases sitting between them. From germline, CDR1 is MGHRA and CDR2 YSYEKL. The CDR3 DNA follows: TGCGCCAGCAGCCAAGTCGTCGGCCAGGCGAATAACTATGGCTACACCTTC. It translates to CASSQVVGQANNYGYTF.

The rearrangement joins TRBV3-1 (or the pseudogene TRBV3-2) to TRBJ2-1; D not certain. The CDR3 runs to 15 residues. Trimming left V 3 bases short and J 2 bases short, with 11 bases between. Germline CDR1 reads LGHDT; CDR2 reads YNNKEL (reference sequence). CDR3 nucleotide sequence: TGTGCCAGCAGCCAGGCTTCTCAACCCTACAATGAGCAGTTCTTC. Protein: CASSQASQPYNEQFF.

The genes are TRBV28 and TRBJ1-5; 7 bases line up with TRBD1. Germline V gene sequence: CDR1 MDHEN, CDR2 SYDVKM. The CDR3 consists of 13 residues. The V and J ends lost 8 bases and 6 bases, in that order; junction bases with no gene match: 7. The CDR3 nucleotides read TGTGCCAGCTCGCGAGGGGACAGTCAGCCCCAGCATTTT. It yields the protein CASSRGDSQPQHF.

The chain recombines TRBV25-1 with TRBJ2-5; TRBD1 agrees at 7 bases. CDR3 size: 15 residues. The J segment lost 2 bases and the V segment lost 3 bases, leaving 6 bases of the junction unmatched. In germline, CDR1 is MGHDK, CDR2 SYGVNS. The CDR3, as DNA: TGTGCCAGCAGTGACTCCGACAGGGAACAAGAGACCCAGTACTTC. It codes for CASSDSDREQETQYF.

CDR3 amino acids: CASSLQASGTYEQYF. CDR3 sequence (DNA): TGCGCCAGCAGCTTGCAGGCTAGCGGGACCTACGAGCAGTACTTC. V and J are TRBV5-1 and TRBJ2-7; 9 positions match TRBD2. CDR3 length: 15 residues. Germline CDR1 SGHRS, CDR2 YFSETQ. J lost 2 bases, V lost 1 base, and 4 bases had no gene match.